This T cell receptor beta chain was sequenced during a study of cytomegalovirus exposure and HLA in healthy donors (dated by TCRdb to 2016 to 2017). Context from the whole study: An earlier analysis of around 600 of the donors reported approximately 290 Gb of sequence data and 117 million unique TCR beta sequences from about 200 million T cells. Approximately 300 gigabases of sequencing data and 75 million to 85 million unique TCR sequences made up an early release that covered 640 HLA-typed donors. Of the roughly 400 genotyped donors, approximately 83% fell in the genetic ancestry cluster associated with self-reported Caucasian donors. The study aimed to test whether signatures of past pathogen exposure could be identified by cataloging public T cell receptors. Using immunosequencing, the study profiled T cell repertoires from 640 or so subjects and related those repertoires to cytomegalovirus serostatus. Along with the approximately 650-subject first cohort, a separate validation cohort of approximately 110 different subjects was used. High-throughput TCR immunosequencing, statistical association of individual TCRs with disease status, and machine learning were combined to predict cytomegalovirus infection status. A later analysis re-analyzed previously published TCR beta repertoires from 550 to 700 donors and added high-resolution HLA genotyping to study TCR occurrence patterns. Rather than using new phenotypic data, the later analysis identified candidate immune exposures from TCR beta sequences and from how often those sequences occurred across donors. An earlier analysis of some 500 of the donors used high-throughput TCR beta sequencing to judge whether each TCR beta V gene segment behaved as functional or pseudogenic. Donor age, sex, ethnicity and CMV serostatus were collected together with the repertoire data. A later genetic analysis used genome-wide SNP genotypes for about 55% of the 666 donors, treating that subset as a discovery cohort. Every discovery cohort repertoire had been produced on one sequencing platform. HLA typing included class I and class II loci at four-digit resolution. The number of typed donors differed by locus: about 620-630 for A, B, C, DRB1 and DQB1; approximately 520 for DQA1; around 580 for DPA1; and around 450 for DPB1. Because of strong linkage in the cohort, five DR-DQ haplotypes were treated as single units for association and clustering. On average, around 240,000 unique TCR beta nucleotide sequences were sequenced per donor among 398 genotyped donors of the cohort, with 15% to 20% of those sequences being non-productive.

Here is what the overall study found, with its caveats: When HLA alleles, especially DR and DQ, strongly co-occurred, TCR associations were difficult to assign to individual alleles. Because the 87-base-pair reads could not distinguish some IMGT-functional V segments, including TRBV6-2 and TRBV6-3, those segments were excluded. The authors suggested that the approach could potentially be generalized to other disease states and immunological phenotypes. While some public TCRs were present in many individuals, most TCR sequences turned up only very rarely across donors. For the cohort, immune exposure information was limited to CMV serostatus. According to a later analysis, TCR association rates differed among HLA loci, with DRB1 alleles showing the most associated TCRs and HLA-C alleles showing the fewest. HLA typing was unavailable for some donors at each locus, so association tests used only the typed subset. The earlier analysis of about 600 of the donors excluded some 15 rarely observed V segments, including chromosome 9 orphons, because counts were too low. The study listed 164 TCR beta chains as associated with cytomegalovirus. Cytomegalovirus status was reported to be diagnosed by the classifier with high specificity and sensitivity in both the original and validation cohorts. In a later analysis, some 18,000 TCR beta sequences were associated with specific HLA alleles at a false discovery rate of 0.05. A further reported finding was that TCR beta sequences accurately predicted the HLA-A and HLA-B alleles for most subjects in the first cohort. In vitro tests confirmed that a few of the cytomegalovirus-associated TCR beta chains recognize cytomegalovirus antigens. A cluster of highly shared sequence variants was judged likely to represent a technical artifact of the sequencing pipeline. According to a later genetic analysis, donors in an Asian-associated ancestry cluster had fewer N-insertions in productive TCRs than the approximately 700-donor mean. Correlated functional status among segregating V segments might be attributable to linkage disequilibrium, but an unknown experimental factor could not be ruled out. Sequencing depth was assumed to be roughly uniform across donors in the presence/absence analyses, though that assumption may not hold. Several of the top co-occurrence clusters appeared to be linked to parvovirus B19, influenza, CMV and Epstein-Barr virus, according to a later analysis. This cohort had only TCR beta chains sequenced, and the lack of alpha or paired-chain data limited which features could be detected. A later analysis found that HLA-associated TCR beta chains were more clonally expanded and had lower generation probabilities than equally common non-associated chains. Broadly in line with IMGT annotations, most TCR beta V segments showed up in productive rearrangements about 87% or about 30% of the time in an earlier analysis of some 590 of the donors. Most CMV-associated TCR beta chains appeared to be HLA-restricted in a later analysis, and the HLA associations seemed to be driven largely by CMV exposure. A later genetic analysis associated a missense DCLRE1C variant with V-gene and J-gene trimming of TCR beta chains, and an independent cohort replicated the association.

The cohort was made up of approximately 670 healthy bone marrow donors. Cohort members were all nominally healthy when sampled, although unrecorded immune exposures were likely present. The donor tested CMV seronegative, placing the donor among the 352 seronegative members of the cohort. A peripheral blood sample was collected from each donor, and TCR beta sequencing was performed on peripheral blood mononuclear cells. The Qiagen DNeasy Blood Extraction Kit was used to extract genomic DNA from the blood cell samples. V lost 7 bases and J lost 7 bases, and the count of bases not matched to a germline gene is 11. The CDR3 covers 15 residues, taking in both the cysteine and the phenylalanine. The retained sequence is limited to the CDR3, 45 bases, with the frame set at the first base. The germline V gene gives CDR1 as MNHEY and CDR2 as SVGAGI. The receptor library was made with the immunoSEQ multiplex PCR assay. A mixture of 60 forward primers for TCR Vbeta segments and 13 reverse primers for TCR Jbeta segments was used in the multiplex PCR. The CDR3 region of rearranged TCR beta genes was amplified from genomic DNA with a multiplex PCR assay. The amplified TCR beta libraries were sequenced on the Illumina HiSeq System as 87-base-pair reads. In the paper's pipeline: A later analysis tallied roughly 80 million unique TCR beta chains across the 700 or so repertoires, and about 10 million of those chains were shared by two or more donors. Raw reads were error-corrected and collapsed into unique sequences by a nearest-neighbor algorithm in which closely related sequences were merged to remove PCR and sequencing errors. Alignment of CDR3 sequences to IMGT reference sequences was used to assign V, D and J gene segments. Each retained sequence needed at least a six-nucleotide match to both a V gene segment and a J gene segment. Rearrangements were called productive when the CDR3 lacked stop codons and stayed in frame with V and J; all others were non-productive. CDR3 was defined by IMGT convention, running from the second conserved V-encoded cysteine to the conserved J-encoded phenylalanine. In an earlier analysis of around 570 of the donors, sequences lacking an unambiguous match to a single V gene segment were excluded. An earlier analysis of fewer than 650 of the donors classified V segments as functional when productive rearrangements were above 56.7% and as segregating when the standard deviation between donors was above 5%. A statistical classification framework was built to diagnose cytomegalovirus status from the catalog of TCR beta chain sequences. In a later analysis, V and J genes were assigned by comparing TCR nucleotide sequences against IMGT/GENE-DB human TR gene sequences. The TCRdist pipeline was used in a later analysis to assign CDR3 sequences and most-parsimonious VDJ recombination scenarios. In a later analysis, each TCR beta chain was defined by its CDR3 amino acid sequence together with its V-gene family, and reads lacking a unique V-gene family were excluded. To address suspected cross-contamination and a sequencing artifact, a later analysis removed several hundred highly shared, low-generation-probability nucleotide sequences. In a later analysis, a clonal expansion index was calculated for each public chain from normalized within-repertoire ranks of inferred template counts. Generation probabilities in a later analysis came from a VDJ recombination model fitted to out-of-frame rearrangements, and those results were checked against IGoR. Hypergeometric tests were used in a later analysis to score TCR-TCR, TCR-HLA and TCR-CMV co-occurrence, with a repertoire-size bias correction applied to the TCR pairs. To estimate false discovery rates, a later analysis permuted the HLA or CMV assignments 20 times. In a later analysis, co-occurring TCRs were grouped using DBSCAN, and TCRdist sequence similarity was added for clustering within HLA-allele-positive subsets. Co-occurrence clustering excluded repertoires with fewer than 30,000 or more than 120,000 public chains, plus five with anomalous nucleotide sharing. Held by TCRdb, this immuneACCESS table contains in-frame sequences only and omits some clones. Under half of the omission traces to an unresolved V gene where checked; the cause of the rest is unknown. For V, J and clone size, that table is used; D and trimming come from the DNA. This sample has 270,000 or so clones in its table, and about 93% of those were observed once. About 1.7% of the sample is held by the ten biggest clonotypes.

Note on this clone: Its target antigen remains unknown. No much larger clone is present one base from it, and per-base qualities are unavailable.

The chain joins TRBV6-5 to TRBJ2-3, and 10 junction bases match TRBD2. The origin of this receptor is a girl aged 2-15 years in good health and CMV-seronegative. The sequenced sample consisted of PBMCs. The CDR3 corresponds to CASNPGTSALYTQYF. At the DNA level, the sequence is TGTGCCAGCAATCCCGGGACTAGCGCGCTGTATACGCAGTATTTT.